Each of the 14 T cell receptor beta chains below was sequenced from the same sample in a study of blood T cell repertoires in COVID-19. The assay was immunoSEQ multiplex PCR, and TCRdb's table has in-frame clones only and misses some. Of about 58,000 clones in the sample, roughly nine tenths were seen once. The sample consisted of peripheral blood. These TCRs come from a woman in her seventies with active COVID-19.

The chain employs TRBV19 and TRBJ2-3; 7 nucleotides align to TRBD1. The CDR3 length is 14 residues. The germline V gene has CDR1 LNHDA and CDR2 SQIVND (reference sequence). J gave up 5 bases and V 5 bases, and 7 bases lay outside the gene matches. CDR3 nucleotide sequence: TGTGCCAGTAGTCGTTCAGGGACAGAAGATACGCAGTATTTT. Translated, it gives CASSRSGTEDTQYF.

The rearrangement joins TRBV7-2 to TRBJ2-7, with D uncertain. This CDR3 contains 14 residues. Trimming left V 1 base short and J 2 bases short, with 9 bases between. Germline-derived CDR1 and CDR2 are SGHTA and FQGNSA. CDR3 residues: CASSLGSSAYEQYF. The CDR3 DNA is TGTGCCAGCAGCTTAGGAAGCTCCGCCTACGAGCAGTACTTC.

The V and J genes are TRBV11-2 and TRBJ1-2, with 8 bases identical to TRBD1. Trimming took 6 bases from V and 4 from J; bases not matched to a gene: 7. Germline V gives CDR1 SGHAT, CDR2 FQNNGV. This CDR3 is 14 amino acids long. Written as DNA, the CDR3 is TGTGCCAGCAGGGACGTCAGGGGGCCCTATGGCTACACCTTC. It yields the protein CASRDVRGPYGYTF.

The chain is built from TRBV6-5 and TRBJ2-5; a possible D gene is TRBD1 (6 bases). Germline CDR1 reads MNHEY; CDR2 reads SVGAGI. The CDR3 is 13 residues long. V was cut by 2 bases and J by 2 bases, with 6 bases left in between. CDR3 coding DNA: TGTGCCAGCAGTTACACAGGGCAAGAGACCCAGTACTTC. Its translation: CASSYTGQETQYF.

The chain has TRBV5-5 and TRBJ1-5, with D tentatively TRBD1 (6 bases). Deletions cut 5 bases from V and 5 bases from J, with 23 bases between. Per germline, CDR1 SGHKS and CDR2 YYEKEE (reference sequence). The CDR3 is made up of 17 amino acids. In DNA form, the CDR3 reads TGTGCCAGCAGAACCGGGACACCCGGGGAGTTAGATCAGCCCCAGCATTTT. Its translation is CASRTGTPGELDQPQHF.

This rearrangement joins TRBV18 to TRBJ2-7; 8 nucleotides match TRBD1. CDR3 length: 13 amino acids. After removal of 4 bases from V and 4 bases from J, the junction contained 3 bases not matched to a gene. Looked up from germline, CDR1 is KGHSH and CDR2 is LQKENI. The CDR3 nucleotides are TGTGCCAGCTCACTAGACAGGGGATACGAGCAGTACTTC. It codes for CASSLDRGYEQYF.

This clone has just one count. The rearrangement links TRBV9 to TRBJ1-4; TRBD1 might be the D (6 bases). V was clipped by 0 bases and J by 7 bases, with 19 bases between them. From germline, CDR1 is SGDLS and CDR2 YYNGEE. The CDR3 extends over 17 amino acids. CDR3: CASSVDSGRGSSEKLFF. The CDR3 DNA follows: TGTGCCAGCAGCGTAGATTCAGGGAGGGGGTCTAGTGAAAAACTGTTTTTT. Based on the CDR3 plus reference TRBV9 and TRBJ1-4, the full variable domain is DSGVTQTPKHLITATGQRVTLRCSPRSGDLSVYWYQQSLDQGLQFLIQYYNGEERAKGNILERFSAQQFPDLHSELNLSSLELGDSALYFCASSVDSGRGSSEKLFFGSGTQLSVL.

This clone has only a few counts. V gene TRBV7-3 combines with J gene TRBJ2-7, with 12 bases fitting TRBD2. From germline, CDR1 is SGHTA and CDR2 FQGTGA. This CDR3 has 17 residues. The V and J ends lost 9 bases and 6 bases, in that order; junction bases with no gene match: 18. CDR3: CASSKQRPGLAGFEQYF. In DNA, the CDR3 is TGTGCCAGTAGTAAACAACGGCCCGGACTAGCGGGATTCGAGCAGTACTTC.

This chain connects TRBV27 to TRBJ2-6; a possible D gene is TRBD2 (6 bases). Germline V gene data show CDR1 as MNHEY and CDR2 as SMNVEV (reference sequence). CDR3 length equals 17 residues. Trimming cost V 6 bases and J 2 bases, with 17 bases left between them. As DNA, the CDR3 is TGTGCCAGCAGACCGGAGGGTTGGCGGACTGGGGCCAACGTCCTGACTTTC. Its protein is CASRPEGWRTGANVLTF. Full variable domain (missing parts from reference TRBV27 and TRBJ2-6): EAQVTQNPRYLITVTGKKLTVTCSQNMNHEYMSWYRQDPGLGLRQIYYSMNVEVTDKGDVPEGYKVSRKEKRNFPLILESPSPNQTSLYFCASRPEGWRTGANVLTFGAGSRLTVL.

This sequence joins TRBV7-9 and TRBJ1-1, with D possibly being TRBD1 (6 bases). CDR3 length equals 15 residues. V was shortened by 5 bases and J by 0 bases, with 13 bases between the two germline ends. Germline assignment: CDR1 SEHNR and CDR2 FQNEAQ (reference sequence). In DNA form, the CDR3 reads TGTGCCAGCAGCCCGGACAGTGTAATGAACACTGAAGCTTTCTTT. Residues: CASSPDSVMNTEAFF.

This rearrangement joins TRBV7-8 to TRBJ2-2; 9 bases are a match to TRBD1. Per germline, CDR1 SGHVS and CDR2 FQNEAQ. The CDR3 consists of 17 residues. Trimming cost V 3 bases and J 3 bases; bases outside gene matches: 8. The CDR3 region is CASSLRPGTGYTGELFF. Here the CDR3 DNA reads TGTGCCAGCAGCTTGCGACCCGGGACAGGGTACACCGGGGAGCTGTTTTTT.

This chain links TRBV19 with TRBJ2-7; 8 bases agree with TRBD1. The CDR3 consists of 15 residues. Germline CDR1 and CDR2: LNHDA and SQIVND (reference sequence). V shed 2 bases and J 4 bases; nucleotides not matched to a gene: 7. CDR3 protein: CASSIQGAGSYEQYF. In DNA, the CDR3 is TGTGCCAGTAGTATACAGGGGGCTGGGAGTTACGAGCAGTACTTC.

This clone was counted once. The chain carries TRBV11-2 and TRBJ1-1, with 7 positions matching TRBD1. CDR1 and CDR2 from the germline V gene are SGHAT and FQNNGV. CDR3 length equals 14 residues. The V segment lost 1 base and the J segment 6 bases; nucleotides outside the gene matches: 5. CDR3 protein: CASSLVGQHAEAFF. The CDR3 bases are TGTGCCAGCAGCTTAGTGGGACAGCACGCTGAAGCTTTCTTT.

This rearrangement joins TRBV27 to TRBJ2-7, with TRBD2 matching 8 bases. Germline loops: CDR1 MNHEY, CDR2 SMNVEV (reference sequence). The ends lost 3 bases at V and 4 bases at J; junction bases unmatched: 11. The CDR3 totals 16 residues. CDR3 sequence: CASSFSAGARGYEQYF. As DNA, the CDR3 is TGTGCCAGCAGTTTCTCAGCGGGAGCTCGTGGGTACGAGCAGTACTTC.